This passage covers 14 T cell receptor beta chains from one sample sequenced in a study. In TCRdb, the RT-PCR reads were re-called with MiXCR into one record per CDR3 protein. In the table there are thousands of distinct CDR3 sequences, just over 90% of which are singletons. What was sequenced was memory CD4+ T cells from blood. These TCRs come from a female donor in good health, serving as a healthy control.

This clonotype was seen more than once but under ten times. The library was prepared for alpha chains; this beta chain is a stray read, so its frequency means little. This sequence joins TRBV5-1 and TRBJ2-1; D possibly corresponds to TRBD1 (6 bases). The CDR3 loop spans 16 amino acids. Germline V gives CDR1 SGHRS, CDR2 YFSETQ. V lost 0 bases, J lost 6 bases, and 16 bases lay in between. DNA of the CDR3: TGCGCCAGCAGCTTGGGTGGAAGACAGGCCGGCAATGAGCAGTTCTTC. This translates into CASSLGGRQAGNEQFF.

In the case of this clonotype: The library was prepared for alpha chains; this beta chain is a stray read, so its frequency means little. This sequence joins TRBV5-1 and TRBJ2-7; 9 bases match TRBD1. Germline V gives CDR1 SGHRS, CDR2 YFSETQ. This CDR3 contains 15 residues. J gave up 5 bases and V 4 bases, and 10 bases lay outside the gene matches. The CDR3 here is CASSPGTGTTNEQYF. The DNA for the CDR3 is TGCGCCAGCAGCCCCGGGACAGGGACAACCAACGAGCAGTACTTC.

On this clonotype itself: A library prepared for alpha chains yielded this beta chain as an off-target read; its size is of little meaning. V gene TRBV6-2 or TRBV6-3 combines with J gene TRBJ2-1; maybe TRBD1 (6 bases). The CDR3 contains 12 residues. Trimming shortened V by 6 bases and J by 9 bases, and 12 bases separated the two germline ends. Germline V lookup: CDR1 MNHEY, CDR2 SVGEGT. CDR3 in DNA: TGTGCCAGCAGGACAGGAGGAGGTGAGCAGTTCTTC. It yields the protein CASRTGGGEQFF.

To note about this clonotype: For a library built for alpha chains, this beta chain is a stray read; little rests on its size. This chain connects TRBV12-3 or TRBV12-4 to TRBJ2-1, with D tentatively TRBD2 (6 bases). Deletions cut 5 bases from V and 8 bases from J, with 16 bases between. The CDR3 has 14 amino acids. For the CDR3, the DNA is TGTGCCAGCAGTCGGGGACTCAACCTCGATGAGCAGTTCTTC. Protein: CASSRGLNLDEQFF.

Worth noting for this clonotype: This beta chain is an unintended read in a library built for alpha chains; its size means little. The CDR3 nucleotides are TGTGCCAGCCATCAGGGTTCCTATGGCTACACCTTC. Its protein product is CASHQGSYGYTF. V gene TRBV6-1 combines with J gene TRBJ1-2; possibly TRBD1 for D (5 bases). The length of the CDR3 is 12 residues. The ends were cut back, 8 bases at V and 4 bases at J, with 11 bases in the middle. Germline CDR1 and CDR2: MNHNS and SASEGT.

To note about this clonotype: Since the library was made to target alpha chains, this beta chain is a stray read and its abundance is not meaningful. V and J are TRBV6-2 or TRBV6-3 and TRBJ2-1; TRBD2 matches at 9 bases. In germline, CDR1 is MNHEY, CDR2 SVGEGT. Trimming took 6 bases from V and 1 from J; bases not matched to a gene: 4. This CDR3 contains 15 residues. In DNA, the CDR3 is TGTGCCAGCAGCCCGCTAGCGGGGTCCTACAATGAGCAGTTCTTC. The encoded protein is CASSPLAGSYNEQFF.

In the case of this clonotype: This beta chain is an off-target read within a library intended for alpha chains, so its frequency means little. V usage is TRBV25-1 and J usage is TRBJ2-7; D is perhaps TRBD2 (6 bases). Between the trimmed V and J ends, which lost 3 bases and 12 bases, there was a span of 18 bases. In germline, CDR1 is MGHDK, CDR2 SYGVNS. This CDR3 is 13 amino acids long. CDR3 residues: CASSDAGGQRGYF. The CDR3 DNA is TGTGCCAGCAGTGATGCCGGAGGGCAGAGGGGGTACTTC.

This clonotype was seen a single time. As an off-target read in a library built for alpha chains, this beta chain has a frequency of little significance. The CDR3 protein is CASRDLNTDTQYF. CDR3 coding DNA: TGTGCCAGCCGGGACCTCAACACAGATACGCAGTATTTT. The chain couples TRBV10-3 to TRBJ2-3; the D gene could be TRBD1 or TRBD2 (5 bases each). Germline lookup yields CDR1 ENHRY and CDR2 SYGVKD. This CDR3 has 13 residues. Trimming cost V 10 bases and J 2 bases, with 13 bases left between them.

As to this clonotype: A library made for alpha chains picked up this beta chain off target, so its size means little. The gene calls are TRBV5-1 and TRBJ2-1; possibly TRBD2 for D (5 bases). Per the germline V gene, CDR1 is SGHRS and CDR2 is YFSETQ. Trimming took 4 bases from V and 5 from J, leaving 13 bases between them. This CDR3 has 14 amino acids. CDR3 nucleotides: TGCGCCAGCAGCCCGGAGGTGGGGAACAATGAGCAGTTCTTC. It is translated as CASSPEVGNNEQFF.

Turning to this clonotype: This beta chain turned up in a library designed for alpha chains; as an off-target read, its abundance says little. This sequence joins TRBV5-1 and TRBJ1-2, with D unresolved. Germline V gives CDR1 SGHRS, CDR2 YFSETQ. Deletions cut 1 base from V and 4 bases from J, with 8 bases between. The CDR3 is 13 residues long. The CDR3 DNA is TGCGCCAGCAGCTTGACCCAGACCTATGGCTACACCTTC. Protein: CASSLTQTYGYTF.

For this clonotype: This beta chain represents an off-target read in a library built for alpha chains; its size is of limited meaning. The rearrangement uses TRBV6-5 and TRBJ2-7; 9 bases fit TRBD1. The CDR3 has 14 amino acids. CDR1 and CDR2 from the germline V gene are MNHEY and SVGAGI. Trimming took 5 bases from V and 7 from J; bases not matched to a gene: 9. CDR3 region: CASSLAGTGIEQYF. Written as DNA, the CDR3 is TGTGCCAGCAGTCTCGCCGGGACAGGGATTGAGCAGTACTTC.

This clonotype was picked up a small number of times. This beta chain lies outside the target of a library built for alpha chains; its clone size means little. The CDR3 is CASSLSVNTEAFF. The DNA for the CDR3 is TGTGCCAGCAGCTTATCTGTGAACACTGAAGCTTTCTTT. This chain connects TRBV7-2 to TRBJ1-1; the D is unclear. Trimming took off 2 bases at V and 0 bases at J, with 4 bases between the two ends. Germline lookup yields CDR1 SGHTA and CDR2 FQGNSA. This CDR3 has 13 amino acids.

This clonotype has just one count. This beta chain turned up in a library designed for alpha chains; as an off-target read, its abundance says little. This chain links TRBV29-1 with TRBJ2-4, with TRBD1 matching 8 bases. This CDR3 is built from 12 residues. V shed 7 bases and J 8 bases; nucleotides not matched to a gene: 7. Germline CDR1 reads SQVTM; CDR2 reads ANQGSEA. DNA of the CDR3: TGCAGCGCCGCACAGGGGGTGGACATTCAGTACTTC. Translated, it gives CSAAQGVDIQYF.

For this clonotype: An end of the junction differs from the germline gene, which may be a read error. A library prepared for alpha chains yielded this beta chain as an off-target read; its size is of little meaning. This chain joins TRBV12-3 or TRBV12-4 and TRBJ2-1; possibly TRBD1 for D (6 bases). There are 12 residues in the CDR3. This CDR3 reads CASSETWGHRNF. CDR3 in DNA: TGTGCCAGCAGCGAAACCTGGGGACATCGAAACTTC.